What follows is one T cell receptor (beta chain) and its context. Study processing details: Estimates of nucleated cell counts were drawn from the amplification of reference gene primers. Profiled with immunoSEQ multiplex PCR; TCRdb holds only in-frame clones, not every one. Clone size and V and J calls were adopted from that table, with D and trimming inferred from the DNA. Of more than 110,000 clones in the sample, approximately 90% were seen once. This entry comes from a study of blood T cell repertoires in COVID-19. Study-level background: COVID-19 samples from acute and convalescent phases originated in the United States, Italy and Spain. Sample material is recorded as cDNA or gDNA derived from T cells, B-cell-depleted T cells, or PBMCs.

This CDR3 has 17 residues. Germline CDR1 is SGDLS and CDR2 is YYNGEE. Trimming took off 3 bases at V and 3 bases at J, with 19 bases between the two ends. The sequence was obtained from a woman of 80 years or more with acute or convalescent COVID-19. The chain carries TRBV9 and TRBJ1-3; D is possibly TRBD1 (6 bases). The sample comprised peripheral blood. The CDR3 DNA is TGTGCCAGCAGCGCCTCCTCGGGGGGCCAATTTGGAAACACCATATATTTT. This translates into CASSASSGGQFGNTIYF.